At least ten counts were recorded for the clone carrying this TCR beta chain. Antigen specificity is unknown. Preparation of the TCRbeta library involved a method that used unique molecular identifiers. TCRdb used MiXCR to reprocess the PCR reads, holding one entry per CDR3 protein. The sample consists of approximately 32,000 distinct CDR3 sequences, around 7% of them appearing once. This record comes from a study of T-cell reconstitution after alpha-beta-depleted transplantation in children. Study results and limitations: Where some patients showed high TCRbeta diversity at day 60, it came from recipient T cells and thymic progenitors that had survived. A year post-transplant, T-cell counts and diversity derived mostly from newly produced T cells. By about two months after transplant, alpha-beta T cells reportedly arose from several hundred graft clones that had expanded.

There are 16 residues in the CDR3. CDR1 KGHDR and CDR2 SFDVKD come from the germline V gene. With 4 bases clipped from V and 2 bases from J, the junction kept 5 bases outside the gene matches. Sequenced material: peripheral blood, taken 60 days after TCRalphabeta/CD19-depleted stem cell transplant. The V gene is TRBV24-1, the J gene TRBJ2-3; 10 bases align to TRBD2. This sequence originates from a child younger than two who had a stem cell transplant for acute myeloid leukemia, so the T cells may come from the graft donor. This CDR3 is CATSDYLAGATDTQYF. DNA of the CDR3: TGTGCCACCAGTGACTATCTAGCGGGAGCCACAGATACGCAGTATTTT.